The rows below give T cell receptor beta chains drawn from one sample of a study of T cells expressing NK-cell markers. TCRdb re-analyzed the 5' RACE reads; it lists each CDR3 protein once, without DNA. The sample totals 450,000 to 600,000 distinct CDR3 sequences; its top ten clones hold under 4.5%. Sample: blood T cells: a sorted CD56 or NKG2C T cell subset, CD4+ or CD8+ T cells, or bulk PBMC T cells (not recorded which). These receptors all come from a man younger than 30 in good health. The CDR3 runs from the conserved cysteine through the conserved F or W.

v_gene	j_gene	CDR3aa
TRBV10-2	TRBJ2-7	CASSESWTGQQYF
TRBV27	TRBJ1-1	CASRAAGGGNTEAFF
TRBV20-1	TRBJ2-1	CSATGAHNLYNEQFF
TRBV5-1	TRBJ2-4	CASSWATGDKNIQYF
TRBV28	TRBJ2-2	CASSSGETGTSGTNTGELFF
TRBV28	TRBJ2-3	CASRLAGGKSTDTQYF
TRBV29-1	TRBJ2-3	CSVAEGASTDTQYF
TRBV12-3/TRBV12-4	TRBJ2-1	CASRKDRGSYNEQFF
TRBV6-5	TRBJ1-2	CASSYQPGGGYYGYTF
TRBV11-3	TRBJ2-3	CASSARTRTDTQYF
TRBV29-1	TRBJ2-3	CSVVRTKDTQYF
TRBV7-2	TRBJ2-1	CASSLADHLGFF
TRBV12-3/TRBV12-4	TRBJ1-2	CASSTGGEGYGYTF
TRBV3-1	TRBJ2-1	CASSQVPKGGEQFF
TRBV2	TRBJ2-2	CASKLEQGTGELFF
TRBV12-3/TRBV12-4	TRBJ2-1	CASGGMDDEQFF
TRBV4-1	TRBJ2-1	CASSQGQGPGANHEQFF
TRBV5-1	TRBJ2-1	CASSLRQGKGEQFF
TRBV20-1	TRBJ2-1	CSARVLAGPYNEQFF
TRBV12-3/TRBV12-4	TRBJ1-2	CASTQTFYGYTF
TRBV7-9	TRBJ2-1	CASEGGSEQFF
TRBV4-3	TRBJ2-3	CASSQDGDLRDTQYF
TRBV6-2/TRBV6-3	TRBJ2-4	CASSDSGTPIQYF
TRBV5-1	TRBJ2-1	CASRNTGSAGRESYNEQFF
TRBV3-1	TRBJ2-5	CASSPIYSGSRETQYF
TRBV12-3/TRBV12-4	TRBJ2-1	CASSLPGTSRHNEQFF
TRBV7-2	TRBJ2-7	CASSLGTWWDEQYF
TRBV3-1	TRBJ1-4	CASSQRDRGGKLFF
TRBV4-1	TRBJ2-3	CASSQVGGLTDTQYF
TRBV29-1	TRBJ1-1	CSVGGGHWGTEAFF
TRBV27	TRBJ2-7	CASSAGHEQYF
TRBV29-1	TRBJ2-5	CSVEDSGTWETQYF
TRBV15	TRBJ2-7	CATSRGEGQGIHEQYF
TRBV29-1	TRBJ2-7	CSGSQGAGEQYF
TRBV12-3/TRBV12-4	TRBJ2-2	CASRQLRIGELFF
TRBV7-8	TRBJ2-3	CASSLASLAGATDTQYF
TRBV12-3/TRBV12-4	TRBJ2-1	CASSVMGLGDNEQFF
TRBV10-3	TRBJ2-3	CAIRDSGLTDTQYF
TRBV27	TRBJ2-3	CASSSAGTRTTDTQYF
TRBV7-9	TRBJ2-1	CASSSAGASYNEQFF
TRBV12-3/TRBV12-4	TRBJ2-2	CASSRGTGITGELFF
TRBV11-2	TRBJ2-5	CASSLDRLAGGPLETQYF
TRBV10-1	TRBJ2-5	CASSDSGAPGRQETQYF
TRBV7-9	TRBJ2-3	CASSFETDTQYF
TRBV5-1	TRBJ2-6	CASSPLGTVSSGANVLTF
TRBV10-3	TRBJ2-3	CAISEAEGLSTDTQYF
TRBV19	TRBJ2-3	CASTGFYTDTQYF
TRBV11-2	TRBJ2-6	CASSKQGILISGANVLTF
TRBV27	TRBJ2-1	CASSLGLAGLSSYNEQFF
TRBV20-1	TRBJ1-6	CSAPGASSYNSPLHF